This T cell receptor beta chain was documented in a study of T-cell memory formation after mild COVID-19. Across the whole study: Among the donors, TCR clusters were largely specific to each donor. Study conclusions and caveats: Proof of SARS-CoV-2 specificity was absent for the second-wave clones that crested on day 37. Later expanders leaned toward CD4+, whereas clones contracting from day 15 to 85 were balanced CD4/CD8.

This clonotype appeared a few times. As yet, its antigen is unknown. Per the germline V gene, CDR1 is SQVTM and CDR2 is ANQGSEA. The CDR3 contains 10 residues. Trimming stripped 4 bases from V and 12 bases from J, with 12 bases between. Constant-segment primers served in 5'RACE that generated TCR alpha and TCR beta cDNA libraries bearing sample barcodes and UMIs. Each CDR3 protein gets one entry after TCRdb re-called the 5' RACE reads with MiXCR. This sample carries roughly 450,000 distinct CDR3 sequences, 15% to 20% of them seen once, and the ten largest clones take 9% to 15%. This chain uses TRBV29-1 with TRBJ2-5; tentatively, D is TRBD1 (6 bases). The source of this sequence is an adult woman who had mild COVID-19 (a few samples of this study predate the infection). Cell type and time point are not known. The specimen sequenced was PBMCs or a T cell subset sorted from them (not recorded which). This CDR3 reads CSVGLAGEYF. The CDR3 DNA reads TGCAGCGTTGGCCTGGCAGGGGAGTACTTC.